A selection of T cell receptor beta chains follows, all from one sample in a study of cytomegalovirus exposure and HLA in healthy donors. Clones were read by immunoSEQ multiplex PCR, and TCRdb kept only the in-frame ones, dropping some. The table shows around 61,000 clones, with about 89% occurring only once. Sequencing used PBMCs. These receptors originate from a man aged 25 to 40 in good health and CMV-seropositive. Each CDR3 is given with its conserved first and last residue. Each record gives: CDR3 protein, CDR3 DNA, clone size, J gene, D gene, V gene. The D gene is left open where the match is weak. Not all rows give a size; the values are once, few, many and, for expanded clones, a class.

CASSPPHRQGGCARGNQPQHF | TGTGCCAGCAGCCCCCCGCACCGACAGGGAGGTTGTGCGCGGGGCAATCAGCCCCAGCATTTT | . | TRBJ1-5 | TRBD1 | TRBV9
CASSSVTGTSGYNEQFF | TGTGCCAGCAGCAGCGTGACCGGGACTAGCGGTTACAATGAGCAGTTCTTC | . | TRBJ2-1 | TRBD2 | TRBV11-3
CASSQEQAERNYEQYF | TGCGCCAGCAGCCAAGAACAGGCGGAGAGGAACTACGAGCAGTACTTC | . | TRBJ2-7 | . | TRBV4-1
CAWSQGSGSYNEQFF | TGTGCCTGGAGTCAAGGAAGCGGGAGCTACAATGAGCAGTTCTTC | . | TRBJ2-1 | TRBD2 | TRBV30
CASSPSSGGAREQYF | TGTGCCAGCAGCCCCTCGTCAGGGGGCGCAAGGGAGCAGTACTTC | . | TRBJ2-5 | TRBD1 | TRBV9
CAWKGATNEKLFF | TGTGCCTGGAAGGGAGCAACTAATGAAAAACTGTTTTTT | . | TRBJ1-4 | . | TRBV30
CAWSTSRDREADTQYF | TGTGCCTGGAGCACCTCCCGGGACAGGGAGGCAGATACGCAGTATTTT | . | TRBJ2-3 | TRBD1 | TRBV30
CASSQDTQRELETGELFF | TGCGCCAGCAGCCAAGATACCCAGCGGGAGCTTGAGACCGGGGAGCTGTTTTTT | . | TRBJ2-2 | TRBD2 | TRBV4-3
CASSQSNQETQYF | TGCGCCAGCAGCCAATCTAACCAAGAGACCCAGTACTTC | . | TRBJ2-5 | . | TRBV4-1
CASSFRDSGNTIYF | TGTGCCAGCAGCTTCCGGGACAGTGGAAACACCATATATTTT | . | TRBJ1-3 | TRBD1 | TRBV9
CALRDRVNSPLHF | TGTGCCCTCCGGGACAGGGTTAATTCACCCCTCCACTTT | . | TRBJ1-6 | TRBD1 | TRBV30
CASGPPDRTMNIQYF | TGTGCTAGTGGTCCGCCGGACAGGACGATGAACATTCAGTACTTC | . | TRBJ2-4 | TRBD1 | TRBV12-5
CASSQEWLAGANEQFF | TGCGCCAGCAGCCAAGAGTGGCTAGCGGGAGCTAATGAGCAGTTCTTC | once | TRBJ2-1 | TRBD2 | TRBV4-1
CSVNSGQTYEQYF | TGCAGCGTTAATTCAGGGCAGACCTACGAGCAGTACTTC | . | TRBJ2-7 | . | TRBV29-1
CASSHPGLAALVSYEQYF | TGTGCCAGCAGCCACCCGGGACTAGCGGCGCTGGTCTCCTACGAGCAGTACTTC | . | TRBJ2-7 | TRBD2 | TRBV11-2